These T cell receptor beta chains were read from a single sample in a study of blood T cell repertoires in COVID-19. Some clones are missing from TCRdb's copy, which holds only in-frame ones; the method was immunoSEQ multiplex PCR. Of approximately 280,000 clones detected, around nine tenths appear once; the ten largest clones hold roughly 1.9%. The sequencing sample was made of PBMCs or T cells enriched from blood (not recorded which). All receptors derive from a woman aged 60-70 years who had recovered from COVID-19. The CDR3 runs from the conserved cysteine through the conserved F or W. Fields, in order: V gene, clone size, D gene, J gene, CDR3 DNA, CDR3 protein. The D gene is left open where the match is weak. Size tells how often a clone was seen (once, few, many) or the class of an expanded clone, and some rows leave it out.

>TRBV25-1|once|NA|TRBJ1-1
TGTGCCAGCAGTGAAACAGGGTTCGACACTGAAGCTTTCTTT
CASSETGFDTEAFF
>TRBV20-1|NA|TRBD1|TRBJ1-2
TGCAGTGCTAGTAAGGGGGCTTGGGGCTACACCTTC
CSASKGAWGYTF
>TRBV5-1|NA|NA|TRBJ2-7
TGCGCCAGCAGCGATCCAGGGGGGAACTACGAGCAGTACTTC
CASSDPGGNYEQYF
>TRBV28|NA|TRBD1|TRBJ2-7
TGTGCCAGTTGGGACAGGGAATACGAGCAGTACTTC
CASWDREYEQYF
>TRBV28|NA|NA|TRBJ1-4
TGTGCCAGCAGGACGGGACAACCAGATGAAAAACTGTTTTTT
CASRTGQPDEKLFF
>TRBV28|NA|NA|TRBJ1-2
TGTGCCAGCAGTTTAATACTGCAAAGCTATGGCTACACCTTC
CASSLILQSYGYTF
>TRBV5-1|NA|NA|TRBJ1-2
TGCGCCAGCAGCTTAGGGACAAGGTTTGACTATGGCTACACCTTC
CASSLGTRFDYGYTF
>TRBV24-1|NA|TRBD2|TRBJ2-2
TGTGCCACCAGTTTGGGGGGAGGGCCGAACACCGGGGAGCTGTTTTTT
CATSLGGGPNTGELFF
>TRBV6-5|NA|NA|TRBJ1-2
TGTGCCAGCAGAGCGCAAAACTATGGCTACACCTTC
CASRAQNYGYTF
>TRBV7-2|once|NA|TRBJ1-2
TGTGCCAGCAGCCGTCTCGGGTCCCTCTATGGCTACACCTTC
CASSRLGSLYGYTF
>TRBV5-1|NA|NA|TRBJ1-1
TGCGCCAGCAGCTTGGAGGGGGTAGTGAACACTGAAGCTTTCTTT
CASSLEGVVNTEAFF
>TRBV29-1|NA|NA|TRBJ2-7
TGCAGCGTTGAGGGGGCCTACAGGAATCAGTACTTC
CSVEGAYRNQYF
>TRBV28|NA|TRBD1|TRBJ1-4
TGTGCCAGCAGACCCCGGGGGGACAGGGGAATAGGAAAACTGTTTTTT
CASRPRGDRGIGKLFF
>TRBV5-3|NA|TRBD1|TRBJ1-2
TGTGCCAGAAGCCCGACAGGGGGCGCCTATGGCTACACCTTC
CARSPTGGAYGYTF
>TRBV18|NA|NA|TRBJ1-2
TGTGCCAGCTCACATGATAGAGGGAGATATGGCTACACCTTC
CASSHDRGRYGYTF
>TRBV7-3|NA|NA|TRBJ1-2
TGTGCCAGCAGCTCCCCCGCGGTGGATGGAGGCTACACCTTC
CASSSPAVDGGYTF
>TRBV5-1|NA|NA|TRBJ2-5
TGCGCCAGCAGCTTGGGGGTGCGGGGCCAAGAGACCCAGTACTTC
CASSLGVRGQETQYF
>TRBV21-1|NA|NA|TRBJ2-7
TGTGCCAGCAGCAACCAGAAGGGGGATTGTGACGAGCAGTACTTC
CASSNQKGDCDEQYF